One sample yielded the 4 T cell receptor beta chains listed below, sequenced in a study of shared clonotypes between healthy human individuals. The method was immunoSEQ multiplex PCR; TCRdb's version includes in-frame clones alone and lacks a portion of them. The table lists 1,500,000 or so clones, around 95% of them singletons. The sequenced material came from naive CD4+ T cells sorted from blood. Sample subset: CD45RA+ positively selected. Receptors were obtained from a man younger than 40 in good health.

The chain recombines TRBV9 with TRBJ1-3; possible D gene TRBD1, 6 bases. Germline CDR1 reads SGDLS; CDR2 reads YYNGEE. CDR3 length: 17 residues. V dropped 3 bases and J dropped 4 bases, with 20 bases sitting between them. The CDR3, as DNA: TGTGCCAGCAGCGCAGCATGGGAGCAGGGGAAAGGAAACACCATATATTTT. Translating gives CASSAAWEQGKGNTIYF.

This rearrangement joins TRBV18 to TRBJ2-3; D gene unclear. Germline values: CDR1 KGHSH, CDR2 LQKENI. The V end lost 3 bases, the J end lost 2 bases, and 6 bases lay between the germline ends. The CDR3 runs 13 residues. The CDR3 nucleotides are TGTGCCAGCTCACCGGACCTCACAGATACGCAGTATTTT. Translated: CASSPDLTDTQYF.

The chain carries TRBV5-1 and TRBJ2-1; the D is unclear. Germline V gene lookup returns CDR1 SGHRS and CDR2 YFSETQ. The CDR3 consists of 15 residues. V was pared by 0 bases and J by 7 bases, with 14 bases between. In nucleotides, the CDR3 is TGCGCCAGCAGCTTGGAGGCCCTGACCTCAAATGAGCAGTTCTTC. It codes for CASSLEALTSNEQFF.

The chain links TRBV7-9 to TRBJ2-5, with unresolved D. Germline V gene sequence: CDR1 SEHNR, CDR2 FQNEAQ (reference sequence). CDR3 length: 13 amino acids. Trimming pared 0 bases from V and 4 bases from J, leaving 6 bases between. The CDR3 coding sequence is TGTGCCAGCAGCTTAGCGCCGGGAGAGACCCAGTACTTC. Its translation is CASSLAPGETQYF.